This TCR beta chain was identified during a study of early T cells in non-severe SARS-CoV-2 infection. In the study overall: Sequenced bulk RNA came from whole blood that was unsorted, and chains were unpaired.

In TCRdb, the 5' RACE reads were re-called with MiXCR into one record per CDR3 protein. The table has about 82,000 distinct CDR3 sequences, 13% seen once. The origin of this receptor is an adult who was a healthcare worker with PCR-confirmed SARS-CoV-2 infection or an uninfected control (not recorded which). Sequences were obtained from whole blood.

The DNA of the CDR3 is TGTGCCAGCAGTCCCCTGACAGGGGGCGGAGGCTACACCTTC. Translating gives CASSPLTGGGGYTF. The rearrangement links TRBV7-6 to TRBJ1-2; 10 nucleotides agree with TRBD1. Trimming at V came to 6 bases and at J to 8 bases, leaving 9 bases not matched to a gene. The germline gives CDR1 SGHVS, CDR2 FNYEAQ. This CDR3 spans 14 amino acids.